A single sample is the source of the 25 T cell receptor beta chains below, sequenced in a study of cytomegalovirus exposure and HLA in healthy donors. PCR involved 60 Vbeta and 13 Jbeta primers. Assay: immunoSEQ multiplex PCR; the TCRdb copy retains only in-frame clones and omits some. The sample shows some 150,000 clones, around 82% of them seen only once. Sequencing was carried out using PBMCs. These receptors all stem from a male donor in good health and CMV-seronegative.

The chain carries TRBV7-3 and TRBJ2-1, with TRBD1 identical over 7 bases. V gave up 5 bases and J gave up 5 bases; unmatched junction bases: 12. This CDR3 is built from 16 residues. Germline-derived CDR1 and CDR2 are SGHTA and FQGTGA. CDR3 loop: CASSLTPGTVNNEQFF. The CDR3, as DNA: TGTGCCAGCAGCCTCACCCCCGGGACAGTGAACAATGAGCAGTTCTTC.

V usage is TRBV6-5 and J usage is TRBJ2-2; TRBD1 matches 8 bases. This CDR3 has 15 amino acids. V was clipped by 0 bases and J by 7 bases; unmatched bases: 4. CDR1 MNHEY and CDR2 SVGAGI come from the germline V gene. CDR3 loop: CASSYSRGPGGELFF. CDR3 sequence (DNA): TGTGCCAGCAGTTACTCCAGGGGGCCGGGCGGGGAGCTGTTTTTT.

The V gene is TRBV18, the J gene TRBJ2-1; 8 positions match TRBD1. This CDR3 is built from 15 residues. V lost 6 bases and J lost 2; bases outside the gene matches: 6. Germline V gene sequence: CDR1 KGHSH, CDR2 LQKENI. The CDR3 DNA sequence: TGTGCCAGCTCCCAGGACAGGGTGACCTACAATGAGCAGTTCTTC. Translation gives CASSQDRVTYNEQFF. Full variable domain (rest looked up from reference TRBV18 and TRBJ2-1): NAGVMQNPRHLVRRRGQEARLRCSPMKGHSHVYWYRQLPEEGLKFMVYLQKENIIDESGMPKERFSAEFPKEGPSILRIQQVVRGDSAAYFCASSQDRVTYNEQFFGPGTRLTVL.

The chain has TRBV27 and TRBJ1-1; D might be TRBD1 (5 bases). V dropped 6 bases and J dropped 5 bases, with 16 bases sitting between them. CDR1 is MNHEY, CDR2 SMNVEV, per germline (reference sequence). CDR3 length: 14 residues. CDR3 in DNA: TGTGCCAGCAGGTTCGACAGCTCGATAACTGAAGCTTTCTTT. Translated, it gives CASRFDSSITEAFF.

This clone was recorded once. CDR3 region: CASSPPGQRKEKLFF. The CDR3 nucleotides read TGTGCCAGCAGTCCGCCCGGACAGCGGAAGGAAAAACTGTTTTTT. The V and J genes are TRBV27 and TRBJ1-4; D perhaps matches TRBD1 (6 bases). Germline-derived CDR1 and CDR2 are MNHEY and SMNVEV (reference sequence). This CDR3 comprises 15 residues. The germline V and J ends were trimmed by 5 bases and 8 bases, with 18 bases remaining between them.

This clone was seen only once. This chain connects TRBV7-6 to TRBJ2-2, with D possibly matching TRBD2 (6 bases). The CDR3 loop spans 16 amino acids. The V gene's germline CDR1 is SGHVS and CDR2 FNYEAQ. V dropped 5 bases and J dropped 1 base, with 14 bases sitting between them. CDR3 region: CASSRATRGNTGELFF. CDR3 coding DNA: TGTGCCAGCAGCCGCGCTACGCGGGGGAACACCGGGGAGCTGTTTTTT.

The chain employs TRBV19 and TRBJ2-3, with 8 bases identical to TRBD2. Germline V gene data show CDR1 as LNHDA and CDR2 as SQIVND (reference sequence). J was trimmed by 6 bases and V by 3 bases; bases with no gene match: 11. CDR3 length: 16 amino acids. Written as DNA, the CDR3 is TGTGCCAGTAGTATCCCCCGGACTAGCCTAAGGGATACGCAGTATTTT. Translating it yields CASSIPRTSLRDTQYF.

The J gene is TRBJ1-3, the V gene TRBV5-1, with unresolved D. Trimming pared 4 bases from V and 4 bases from J, leaving 15 bases between. The length of the CDR3 is 15 residues. The germline V gene has CDR1 SGHRS and CDR2 YFSETQ. CDR3: CASSTGAGSGNTIYF. DNA for the CDR3: TGCGCCAGCAGCACCGGCGCGGGGTCCGGAAACACCATATATTTT.

This clone was detected only once. The genes are TRBV9 and TRBJ1-3; D unresolved. The germline V gene has CDR1 SGDLS and CDR2 YYNGEE. V dropped 3 bases and J dropped 4 bases, with 8 bases sitting between them. There are 13 residues in the CDR3. CDR3: CASSGLGGNTIYF. Here the CDR3 DNA reads TGTGCCAGCAGCGGACTCGGGGGAAACACCATATATTTT. Full variable domain (missing parts from reference TRBV9 and TRBJ1-3): DSGVTQTPKHLITATGQRVTLRCSPRSGDLSVYWYQQSLDQGLQFLIQYYNGEERAKGNILERFSAQQFPDLHSELNLSSLELGDSALYFCASSGLGGNTIYFGEGSWLTVV.

This clone has just a few counts. V is TRBV6-1 and J is TRBJ2-2, with a weak D call TRBD2 (5 bases). Trimming took off 8 bases at V and 7 bases at J, with 11 bases between the two ends. The germline V gene has CDR1 MNHNS and CDR2 SASEGT. CDR3 length: 12 residues. CDR3: CASCVGSGELFF. In DNA form, the CDR3 reads TGTGCCAGCTGTGTTGGGAGCGGGGAGCTGTTTTTT.

The CDR3 protein is CASSWPGSGELFF. The CDR3 DNA is TGTGCCAGCAGTTGGCCGGGTTCCGGGGAGCTGTTTTTT. The V call is TRBV6-5, the J call TRBJ2-2; D is unresolved. V lost 4 bases, J lost 6 bases, and 9 bases lay in between. Germline CDR1 reads MNHEY; CDR2 reads SVGAGI. This CDR3 spans 13 amino acids.

V gene TRBV11-2 combines with J gene TRBJ2-1; weak D call: TRBD1 (6 bases). Germline V gene sequence: CDR1 SGHAT, CDR2 FQNNGV. Trimming removed 2 bases from V and 10 bases from J, with 12 bases in between. The CDR3 consists of 13 residues. As DNA, the CDR3 is TGTGCCAGCAGCTTAACAGGGCCTTGGGAGCAGTTCTTC. It encodes CASSLTGPWEQFF.

This rearrangement joins TRBV7-9 to TRBJ2-3; D possibly corresponds to TRBD1 (6 bases). Trimming shortened V by 1 base and J by 0 bases, and 11 bases separated the two germline ends. The CDR3 consists of 16 residues. From germline, CDR1 is SEHNR and CDR2 FQNEAQ (reference sequence). Here the CDR3 reads CASSLGLGQSTDTQYF. The CDR3 DNA follows: TGTGCCAGCAGCTTAGGTCTTGGACAGAGCACAGATACGCAGTATTTT. The full variable domain, completed using reference TRBV7-9 and TRBJ2-3, is DTGVSQNPRHKITKRGQNVTFRCDPISEHNRLYWYRQTLGQGPEFLTYFQNEAQLEKSRLLSDRFSAERPKGSFSTLEIQRTEQGDSAMYLCASSLGLGQSTDTQYFGPGTRLTVL.

The V call is TRBV29-1, the J call TRBJ1-5, with no clear D. The germline V gene encodes CDR1 SQVTM and CDR2 ANQGSEA. This CDR3 region has 13 residues. The ends were cut back, 8 bases at V and 4 bases at J, with 15 bases in the middle. The DNA of the CDR3 is TGCAGCACCGCCGGGTCCGAAAATCAGCCCCAGCATTTT. It encodes CSTAGSENQPQHF.

Only a few counts were recorded for this clone. The rearrangement uses TRBV9 and TRBJ2-1; weak D call: TRBD1 (6 bases). Trimming cost V 3 bases and J 1 base, with 11 bases left between them. Germline V lookup: CDR1 SGDLS, CDR2 YYNGEE. CDR3 length equals 15 residues. Here the CDR3 reads CASSDTGQSYNEQFF. The CDR3 bases are TGTGCCAGCAGCGACACCGGACAGTCCTACAATGAGCAGTTCTTC.

This clone has just one count. This chain uses TRBV7-2 with TRBJ2-7, with a tentative D call TRBD2 (6 bases). Trimming took off 1 base at V and 4 bases at J, with 17 bases between the two ends. The CDR3 spans 16 residues. CDR1 and CDR2 (germline): SGHTA, FQGNSA. The CDR3: CASSLGGFGRSYEQYF. The CDR3 DNA is TGTGCCAGCAGCTTAGGGGGCTTTGGGAGGAGTTACGAGCAGTACTTC.

This sequence joins TRBV6-6 and TRBJ2-5; TRBD2 matches at 7 bases. V lost 0 bases and J lost 3; bases outside the gene matches: 7. This CDR3 has 16 amino acids. From germline, CDR1 is MNHNY and CDR2 SVGAGI (reference sequence). CDR3 in amino acids: CASSYSNLAGEETQYF. The CDR3 DNA follows: TGTGCCAGCAGTTACTCGAATTTGGCGGGGGAAGAGACCCAGTACTTC.

The chain employs TRBV5-8 and TRBJ2-7; maybe TRBD2 (6 bases). The CDR3 covers 15 residues. V dropped 0 bases and J dropped 4 bases, with 14 bases sitting between them. CDR1 and CDR2 from the germline V gene are SGHTS and YDEGEE. The CDR3 DNA reads TGTGCCAGCAGCTTGGCCGCGGGGAAAGTGTACGAGCAGTACTTC. Protein: CASSLAAGKVYEQYF.

This clone was counted once. The genes are TRBV6-6 and TRBJ1-2; 10 nucleotides match TRBD1. CDR1 is MNHNY and CDR2 is SVGAGI in the germline V gene (reference sequence). The CDR3 spans 15 residues. After removal of 5 bases from V and 5 bases from J, the junction contained 8 bases not matched to a gene. The CDR3 coding sequence is TGTGCCAGCAGTCTCGACAGGGGGCGTCTATATGGCTACACCTTC. Protein: CASSLDRGRLYGYTF.

The sample holds a few counts of this clone. The chain carries TRBV7-6 and TRBJ1-1; 10 positions match TRBD1. The length of the CDR3 is 16 residues. With 1 base clipped from V and 3 bases from J, the junction kept 5 bases outside the gene matches. The germline CDR1 and CDR2 sequences are SGHVS and FNYEAQ. The CDR3 nucleotides read TGTGCCAGCAGCTTAGGAGGGACAGGGGACGACACTGAAGCTTTCTTT. As protein: CASSLGGTGDDTEAFF.

The rearrangement links TRBV19 to TRBJ1-4; 8 bases map to TRBD1. There are 17 residues in the CDR3. Germline CDR1 LNHDA, CDR2 SQIVND (reference sequence). With 5 bases clipped from V and 1 base from J, the junction kept 9 bases outside the gene matches. The CDR3 loop is CASSAGQGVGTNEKLFF. CDR3 bases: TGTGCCAGTAGTGCCGGACAGGGTGTCGGAACTAATGAAAAACTGTTTTTT. Looking up the rest from reference TRBV19 and TRBJ1-4 gives the full variable domain: DGGITQSPKYLFRKEGQNVTLSCEQNLNHDAMYWYRQDPGQGLRLIYYSQIVNDFQKGDIAEGYSVSREKKESFPLTVTSAQKNPTAFYLCASSAGQGVGTNEKLFFGSGTQLSVL.

The CDR3 nucleotides read TGTGCCAGCAGTTTCCAGTCTCGGATCCTAAACCGGGACAGGGTCGAGCAGTACTTC. Protein product: CASSFQSRILNRDRVEQYF. V usage is TRBV28 and J usage is TRBJ2-7; the match to TRBD1 covers 9 bases. CDR3 length: 19 amino acids. Germline V gene data show CDR1 as MDHEN and CDR2 as SYDVKM. With V trimmed by 3 bases and J by 6 bases, 21 bases remained unmatched.

The chain links TRBV13 to TRBJ2-2, with 7 bases that match TRBD2. CDR3 length equals 15 residues. CDR1 is PRHDT, CDR2 FYEKMQ, per germline (reference sequence). The junction had 7 bases not matched to a gene; V was cut back by 5 bases and J by 4 bases. The CDR3 DNA sequence: TGTGCCAGCAGCCCCGTTTGGGGGGGCACCGGGGAGCTGTTTTTT. Its protein is CASSPVWGGTGELFF.

CDR3 bases: TGTGCCAGCAGCCAATCGGGAGATTTCGAGCAGTACTTC. Translated: CASSQSGDFEQYF. The chain recombines TRBV4-2 with TRBJ2-7; possibly TRBD2 for D (6 bases). CDR1 is LGHNA and CDR2 is YNFKEQ in the germline V gene. Trimming took 2 bases from V and 6 from J, leaving 11 bases between them. The CDR3 has 13 amino acids.

Points on this clone: Other DNA sequences of this sample code for an identical CDR3. V and J are TRBV10-3 and TRBJ1-1, with 7 bases fitting TRBD1. The CDR3 runs to 13 residues. Germline V gives CDR1 ENHRY, CDR2 SYGVKD. V lost 7 bases, J lost 2 bases, and 4 bases stayed unmatched. CDR3 loop: CAINRQGNTEAFF. CDR3 sequence (DNA): TGTGCCATCAATCGACAGGGTAACACTGAAGCTTTCTTT.